The entry that follows covers one TCR beta chain sequence. What antigen it recognizes has not been identified. Qualities for individual bases were not recorded, and no much larger clone is one base off. The sample's time point label is to be understood as: approximately 25 months on ibrutinib. For TCR beta library preparation, approximately 2 micrograms of genomic DNA were extracted from the cryopreserved PBMCs. Longitudinal blood samples from CLL patients receiving ibrutinib monotherapy were subjected to high-throughput TCR beta sequencing. The patients were enrolled in a single-center, open-label phase 2 trial of ibrutinib monotherapy. The sample comes from a study of cytotoxic CD8 clonotypes in ibrutinib-treated CLL (TCRdb year 2021). About the study as a whole: The cohort had around twelve relapsed/refractory and more than 14 treatment-naive patients; fewer than 18 were IGHV unmutated. Every sample from remission and from progressive disease was obtained while the patients were still on ibrutinib. Samples averaged approximately 250,000 productive templates and just under 95,000 productive rearrangements. The response samples were drawn at a median of roughly eleven months into treatment, with a range of about 6 to 36 months. Partial responses were observed in roughly 25 patients and complete responses in 2; after a median follow-up of 68 months, remission was maintained in around 14 patients and progression was observed in some twelve. Cryopreserved peripheral blood mononuclear cells were collected at three points: before therapy, at response, and at either sustained remission or disease progression. Longitudinal samples were obtainable from about 30% of the roughly 86 participants in the trial. Study-level results and caveats: Sustained-remission and progressing patients did not have matched sampling times, and lymph node repertoires were not examined. Baseline clonality exceeded that of age-matched healthy donors and correlated strongly with circulating CD8+ T-cell counts. At ibrutinib response clonality went up, during sustained remission it held steady, and at progression it dropped back toward baseline. Public clonotypes were rare and either shrank or stayed stable during treatment, and the rise in clonality at ibrutinib response reflected expansion of private clonotypes.

A MiSeq instrument was used for deep resolution sequencing, which targeted depths ranging from 1 in 1 million up to 1 in 200,000 T cells, with coverage averaging 10x for each clonotype. The immunoSEQ hsTCRB Kit was used to generate TCR beta libraries. Per the original workflow: Data were analyzed with ImmunoSEQ Data Assistant and ImmunoSEQ Analyzer, with V, D and J genes assigned per IMGT definitions. Clonality, which ranges from 0 to 1, was calculated as one minus the normalized Shannon entropy of productive rearrangement frequencies. Only overrepresented clonotypes making up at least 0.05% of the repertoire of each patient were included in the public clonotype analysis. About a dozen age-matched healthy donor repertoires from immuneACCESS were used as controls for clonality. The source is immuneACCESS, and TCRdb retained only in-frame sequences with V and J called. Part of the clones is not carried over; for the studies checked, unresolved V genes explain less than half of this, and the remainder is unexplained. The D gene and trimming were derived from the DNA, and the V and J assignments and clone size from that table. The sample table shows about 92,000 clones, and roughly three quarters are seen once. Approximately 23% of the sample goes to the ten largest clones.

Sample: PBMCs, taken after 24 months of ibrutinib treatment. The receptor comes from a human donor with chronic lymphocytic leukemia.

The DNA is TGTGCCAGTACGGCCTCAGGGGATAGCAATCAGCCCCAGCATTTT. This encodes CASTASGDSNQPQHF. The V and J genes are TRBV19 and TRBJ1-5; the D region possibly corresponds to TRBD1 (6 bases align). The trim is 7 bases for V and 0 bases for J, with a gap of 13 bases between the germline ends. The cysteine opens and the phenylalanine closes a CDR3 of 15 amino acids. The sequence is cut down to CDR3 DNA, 45 bases in frame from base 1. CDR1 and CDR2 are read off the germline V gene (reference sequence) as LNHDA and SQIVND. With all but the CDR3 taken from the reference TRBV19 and TRBJ1-5 genes, the full variable domain is: DGGITQSPKYLFRKEGQNVTLSCEQNLNHDAMYWYRQDPGQGLRLIYYSQIVNDFQKGDIAEGYSVSREKKESFPLTVTSAQKNPTAFYLCASTASGDSNQPQHFGDGTRLSIL.